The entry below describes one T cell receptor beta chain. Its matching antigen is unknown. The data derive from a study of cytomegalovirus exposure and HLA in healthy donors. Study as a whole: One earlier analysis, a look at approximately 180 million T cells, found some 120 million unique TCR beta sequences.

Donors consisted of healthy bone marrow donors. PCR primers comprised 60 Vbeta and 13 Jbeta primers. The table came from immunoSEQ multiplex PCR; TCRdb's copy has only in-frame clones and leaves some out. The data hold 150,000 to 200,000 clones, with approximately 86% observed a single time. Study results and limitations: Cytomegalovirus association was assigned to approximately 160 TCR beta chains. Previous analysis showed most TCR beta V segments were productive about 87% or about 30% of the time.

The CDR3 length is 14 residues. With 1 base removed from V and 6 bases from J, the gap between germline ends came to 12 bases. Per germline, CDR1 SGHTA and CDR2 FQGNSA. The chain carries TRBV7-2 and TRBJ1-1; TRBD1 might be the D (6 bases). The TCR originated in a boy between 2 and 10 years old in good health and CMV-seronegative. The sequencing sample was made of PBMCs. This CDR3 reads CASSLVRTVPEAFF. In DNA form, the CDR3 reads TGTGCCAGCAGCTTAGTACGGACAGTCCCTGAAGCTTTCTTT.